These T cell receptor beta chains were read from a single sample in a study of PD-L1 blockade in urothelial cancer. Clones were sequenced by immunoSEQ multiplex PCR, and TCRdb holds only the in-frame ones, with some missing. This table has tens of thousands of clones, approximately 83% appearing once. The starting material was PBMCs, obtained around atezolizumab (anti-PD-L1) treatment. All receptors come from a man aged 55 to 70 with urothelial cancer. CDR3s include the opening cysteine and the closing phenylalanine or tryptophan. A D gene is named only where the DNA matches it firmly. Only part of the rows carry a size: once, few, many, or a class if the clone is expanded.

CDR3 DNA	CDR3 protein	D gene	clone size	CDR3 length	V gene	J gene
TGTGCCAGCAGCGTAGATCAGGGGGTGGAGACCCAGTACTTC	CASSVDQGVETQYF	TRBD1	-	14	TRBV9	TRBJ2-5
TGTGCCAGTAGTATGGGACTCCGGAACACCGGGGAGCTGTTTTTT	CASSMGLRNTGELFF	-	-	15	TRBV19	TRBJ2-2
TGCGCCAGCAGCTTGGAGGGCAGGGGGCTAGCGGCCAAAAACATTCAGTACTTC	CASSLEGRGLAAKNIQYF	TRBD1	-	18	TRBV5-1	TRBJ2-4
TGTGCCAGCAGCTGGCGGGGTGGTGAGCAGTTCTTC	CASSWRGGEQFF	-	-	12	TRBV7-3	TRBJ2-1
TGTGCCAGCAGAAACCCAGGATCTAATGAAAAACTGTTTTTT	CASRNPGSNEKLFF	-	once	14	TRBV28	TRBJ1-4
TGTGCCAGCAGCTTATACAATTCCGGGACAGGATCCTACGAGCAGTACTTC	CASSLYNSGTGSYEQYF	TRBD1	-	17	TRBV7-2	TRBJ2-7
TGCGCCAGCAGCGCAAGCGATACAGGAAACATTCAGTACTTC	CASSASDTGNIQYF	-	-	14	TRBV4-1	TRBJ2-4
TGTGCCAGCAGTGAAGGTGGCCCAGATACGCAGTATTTT	CASSEGGPDTQYF	-	-	13	TRBV6-1	TRBJ2-3
TGTGCTAGCAGCAGACTAGCGGGGGGGAACAATGAGCAGTTCTTC	CASSRLAGGNNEQFF	TRBD2	-	15	TRBV7-7	TRBJ2-1
TGTGCCAGCAGCCGAGGGCCCGGTGTAGCGGTCGAGCAGTACTTC	CASSRGPGVAVEQYF	-	-	15	TRBV11-2	TRBJ2-7
TGTGCCAGCAGTGAAGCGGCAGGCCGACAAGATCAGCCCCAGCATTTT	CASSEAAGRQDQPQHF	-	-	16	TRBV6-1	TRBJ1-5
TGTGCCAGCAGCCCGTGGGCAGGTCCAACCTACGAGCAGTACTTC	CASSPWAGPTYEQYF	-	-	15	TRBV2	TRBJ2-7
TGTGCCAGCAGCACGTCTCGGACAGGGCCCAATCAGCCCCAGCATTTT	CASSTSRTGPNQPQHF	TRBD1	-	16	TRBV6-6	TRBJ1-5
TGTGCCAGCAGTGGTCCGGGTACCCCCTACAATGAGCAGTTCTTC	CASSGPGTPYNEQFF	-	once	15	TRBV2	TRBJ2-1
TGTGCCAGCAAAAACCGCCAGGAGACCCAGTACTTC	CASKNRQETQYF	-	-	12	TRBV6-5	TRBJ2-5
TGTGCCAGCAGCGAACAGGTATCTGCTAACTATGGCTACACCTTC	CASSEQVSANYGYTF	-	-	15	TRBV6-1	TRBJ1-2
TGTGCCAGCAGTAAACAAATCACAGGGACTGAAGCTTTCTTT	CASSKQITGTEAFF	-	-	14	TRBV6-5	TRBJ1-1
TGCGCCAGCAGCCAAGATATAGGTACAGGGGCGTACTATGGCTACACCTTC	CASSQDIGTGAYYGYTF	TRBD1	-	17	TRBV4-1	TRBJ1-2
TGTGCCAGCAGCTTACAGCTGGTAGCGGGGGGGCAAAGAGATACGCAGTATTTT	CASSLQLVAGGQRDTQYF	TRBD2	-	18	TRBV7-2	TRBJ2-3
TGTGCCAGCAGCTTGCCCCGGGACAGAAACGAAAAACTGTTTTTT	CASSLPRDRNEKLFF	TRBD1	-	15	TRBV11-2	TRBJ1-4
TGTGCCAGCAGCTTCGCCGGGACAGCACAAGAGACCCAGTACTTC	CASSFAGTAQETQYF	TRBD1	-	15	TRBV7-2	TRBJ2-5
TGTGCCAGCAAACCCCCCGACAGAAACAATCAGCCCCAGCATTTT	CASKPPDRNNQPQHF	-	-	15	TRBV6-6	TRBJ1-5
TGTGCCTGGAGTGTCGGGTGGGGGGGAACGACTCTCGGCTACACCTTC	CAWSVGWGGTTLGYTF	-	-	16	TRBV30	TRBJ1-2
TGTGCCAGCAGCTCTTCGTGGAGTAACTATGGCTACACCTTC	CASSSSWSNYGYTF	-	-	14	TRBV13	TRBJ1-2
TGTGCCTGGAGTGTACCGGGAGCATTCTCTGGAAACACCATATATTTT	CAWSVPGAFSGNTIYF	-	-	16	TRBV30	TRBJ1-3
TGTGCCAGCAGCTCAGGGGGCGCGGGCACAGATACGCAGTATTTT	CASSSGGAGTDTQYF	TRBD1	-	15	TRBV6-5	TRBJ2-3
TGTGCCAGCAGACTCGGACTAGCGGGTGGTTACAATGAGCAGTTCTTC	CASRLGLAGGYNEQFF	TRBD2	-	16	TRBV2	TRBJ2-1
TGCGCCAGCAGCTTGGAAGGGACAGGGGATCGGCAGTTCTTC	CASSLEGTGDRQFF	TRBD1	-	14	TRBV5-1	TRBJ2-1
TGTGCCAGCACCTTGGGGGGGACCCAAGAGACCCAGTACTTC	CASTLGGTQETQYF	TRBD2	-	14	TRBV7-2	TRBJ2-5
TGTGCCAGCAGCAAACGGACAGCTTCTAACTATGGCTACACCTTC	CASSKRTASNYGYTF	-	-	15	TRBV7-2	TRBJ1-2
TGTGCCAGCAGCTTAGTTCGGCGGGGGGGCTTTGAGCAGTTCTTC	CASSLVRRGGFEQFF	TRBD2	-	15	TRBV7-2	TRBJ2-1
TGTGCCAGCAGTGGCCAGACAGGGGGAACTGAAGCTTTCTTT	CASSGQTGGTEAFF	TRBD1	-	14	TRBV6-1	TRBJ1-1
TGTGCCAGCAGCTTAGATCGAACAGGGGGCGGCTACACCTTC	CASSLDRTGGGYTF	TRBD1	-	14	TRBV11-2	TRBJ1-2
TGTGCCAGCAGCTCAACCCAGGAAGGACCGGGGGAAAAACTGTTTTTT	CASSSTQEGPGEKLFF	-	-	16	TRBV5-4	TRBJ1-4
TGCGCCAGCAGTGGACTGGGACAGGGAATTGAGACCCAGTACTTC	CASSGLGQGIETQYF	TRBD1	-	15	TRBV5-1	TRBJ2-5
TGTGCCAGTAGGCAGACAGGGGGCCAAGAGACCCAGTACTTC	CASRQTGGQETQYF	TRBD1	-	14	TRBV19	TRBJ2-5
TGCGCCAGCAGCCGATCACGGACGGGGGGATACACCATATATTTT	CASSRSRTGGYTIYF	-	-	15	TRBV4-3	TRBJ1-3
TGTGCCAGCACTCCTTTGGCCACGGGTGAGCAGTTCTTC	CASTPLATGEQFF	-	-	13	TRBV27	TRBJ2-1
TGTGCCAGCAGCGTGGGCGGGGGTCCCTTAGGAGAGCAGTACTTC	CASSVGGGPLGEQYF	TRBD2	once	15	TRBV9	TRBJ2-7
TGTGCCAGCAGCCCCATGACAGGGGAGGGCTCCTACGAGCAGTACTTC	CASSPMTGEGSYEQYF	-	-	16	TRBV11-3	TRBJ2-7
TGTGCCAGCAGCCACAGGGGGCGTAGGGATGAAGCTTTCTTT	CASSHRGRRDEAFF	TRBD1	-	14	TRBV7-9	TRBJ1-1
TGTGCCTGGAGTTTTCAGAGCAATCAGCCCCAGCATTTT	CAWSFQSNQPQHF	-	-	13	TRBV30	TRBJ1-5
TGTGCCAGCAGCGAGGACAGGGGATATGGCTACACCTTC	CASSEDRGYGYTF	TRBD1	once	13	TRBV5-4	TRBJ1-2
TGCGCCAGCAGCTCGACAGGGGGCACGCCTAATGAAAAACTGTTTTTT	CASSSTGGTPNEKLFF	TRBD1	-	16	TRBV5-1	TRBJ1-4
TGTGCCTGGAAGGACAGTGAATACGAGCAGTACTTC	CAWKDSEYEQYF	-	-	12	TRBV30	TRBJ2-7
TGTGCCAGCAGCAAAGGGTGGCTAGCGGGGGGCTCCCTCTACGAGCAGTACTTC	CASSKGWLAGGSLYEQYF	-	-	18	TRBV21-1	TRBJ2-7
TGTGCCTCCATTCAGGGGGGCATAGGGAGTGAAAAACTGTTTTTT	CASIQGGIGSEKLFF	TRBD1	-	15	TRBV6-6	TRBJ1-4
TGTGCCAGCTCACCAGTCAGGGACACTGAAGCTTTCTTT	CASSPVRDTEAFF	-	-	13	TRBV18	TRBJ1-1
TGTGCCATGAAGGGACAGGGGGAAAGGACTGAAGCTTTCTTT	CAMKGQGERTEAFF	TRBD1	-	14	TRBV10-3	TRBJ1-1
TGTGCCACCAGCAGAGATAGGACAGGATATCAGCCCCAGCATTTT	CATSRDRTGYQPQHF	TRBD1	-	15	TRBV15	TRBJ1-5
TGTGCCAGCAGCTTAAGTATGGCAGGAAACACCATATATTTT	CASSLSMAGNTIYF	-	few	14	TRBV5-6	TRBJ1-3
TGTGCCAGCAGCCCCCAGGCAGGGCTCCACGAGCAGTACTTC	CASSPQAGLHEQYF	-	-	14	TRBV9	TRBJ2-7
TGTGCCAGCAGTTTCGGACAGGGCCACAATCAGCCCCAGCATTTT	CASSFGQGHNQPQHF	TRBD1	once	15	TRBV27	TRBJ1-5
TGCAGCTCTGCGAGGCAGTCGGAAACTGAAGCTTTCTTT	CSSARQSETEAFF	-	many	13	TRBV29-1	TRBJ1-1
TGTGCCAGCCGTAACCGCAACTTTGATGAAAAACTGTTTTTT	CASRNRNFDEKLFF	-	-	14	TRBV7-2	TRBJ1-4
TGTGCCAGCAGCTGGAGACAGGGGGCGTTGAACACTGAAGCTTTCTTT	CASSWRQGALNTEAFF	TRBD1	-	16	TRBV7-8	TRBJ1-1
TGTGCCAGCAGTTCCACACGCTACGAGCAGTACTTC	CASSSTRYEQYF	-	-	12	TRBV6-1	TRBJ2-7
TGTGCCAGCAGCCTCAGACTAGGGGCCCCCTACAATGAGCAGTTCTTC	CASSLRLGAPYNEQFF	-	-	16	TRBV7-2	TRBJ2-1
TGCGCCAGCAGCTTGAGTGGGACAGGAAGGTCCTACGAGCAGTACTTC	CASSLSGTGRSYEQYF	TRBD1	-	16	TRBV5-1	TRBJ2-7